This TCR beta chain was retrieved from a study of blood T cells in healthy people across ages. The table lists this clonotype with a few counts. With a J-beta primer mix and a sample-barcoded 5' primer, a second PCR ran about 7 to 11 cycles. Each CDR3 protein is one row after TCRdb ran MiXCR on the 5' RACE reads. The sample has around 1,100,000 distinct CDR3 sequences, 35% to 40% seen once. The germline gives CDR1 MGHDK, CDR2 SYGVNS. The CDR3 consists of 15 residues. Trimming shortened V by 3 bases and J by 6 bases, and 17 bases separated the two germline ends. The V gene is TRBV25-1, the J gene TRBJ1-2; D remains unclear. Sequencing input: blood. The source is a man aged 18 to 35 in good health. In DNA form, the CDR3 reads TGTGCCAGCAGTGAGGGTTCAGACACGCGGGATGGCTACACCTTC. Translating it yields CASSEGSDTRDGYTF.